The 17 T cell receptor beta chains listed next were all sequenced from one sample in a study of blood T cells in healthy people across ages. With a J-beta primer mix and a sample-barcoded 5' primer, a second PCR ran about 7 to 11 cycles. TCRdb called the 5' RACE reads again in MiXCR, with one record for every CDR3 protein. The table records about 720,000 distinct CDR3 sequences, around 25% of them present only once. These data were also filed under a second study, of T cells of mothers and their children.

The sequenced sample was blood. These receptors came from a boy younger than 18 in good health.

The chain joins TRBV7-9 to TRBJ1-1; D is possibly TRBD1 (6 bases). Trimming left V 1 base short and J 0 bases short, with 9 bases between. This CDR3 contains 15 residues. Germline V gene sequence: CDR1 SEHNR, CDR2 FQNEAQ (reference sequence). The CDR3 sequence: CASSLGGQLNTEAFF. CDR3 nucleotide sequence: TGTGCCAGCAGCTTAGGGGGGCAGCTGAACACTGAAGCTTTCTTT.

The chain recombines TRBV27 with TRBJ2-5; D may be TRBD2 (6 bases). The CDR3 sequence is 13 residues long. The ends were cut back, 7 bases at V and 0 bases at J, with 9 bases in the middle. Germline CDR1 and CDR2: MNHEY and SMNVEV (reference sequence). CDR3 sequence (DNA): TGTGCCAGCATGGGCGGGAACCAAGAGACCCAGTACTTC. This sequence encodes CASMGGNQETQYF.

This chain links TRBV20-1 with TRBJ2-5; unclear D gene. This CDR3 spans 12 amino acids. V was shortened by 3 bases and J by 2 bases, with 7 bases between the two germline ends. CDR1 is DFQATT and CDR2 is SNEGSKA in the germline V gene (reference sequence). CDR3: CSASRQQETQYF. The CDR3 DNA sequence: TGCAGTGCTAGTAGGCAGCAAGAGACCCAGTACTTC.

This clonotype was counted between two and nine times. The CDR3 sequence is CASSLRAAYGYTF. The CDR3 DNA is TGTGCCAGCAGTTTACGGGCAGCTTATGGCTACACCTTC. The chain is built from TRBV28 and TRBJ1-2; D is ambiguous. Trimming removed 2 bases at V and 5 bases at J, with 9 bases between. This CDR3 spans 13 amino acids. CDR1 is MDHEN and CDR2 is SYDVKM in the germline V gene.

The rearrangement links TRBV7-8 to TRBJ2-5; D tentatively fits TRBD1 or TRBD2 (5 bases each). TRBJ2-7 matches the DNA end more closely, so the J call is doubtful. Germline V gene lookup returns CDR1 SGHVS and CDR2 FQNEAQ. The CDR3 covers 14 residues. CDR3 sequence reads: CASSLGTAYYEQYF. In DNA, the CDR3 is TGTGCCAGCAGCTTGGGGACGGCATACTACGAGCAGTACTTC.

The gene calls are TRBV24-1 and TRBJ2-3, with TRBD2 matching over 7 bases. Germline V CDR1 and CDR2: KGHDR, SFDVKD. The V gene end was trimmed by 10 bases and the J gene end by 3 bases; junction bases not matched to a gene: 12. This CDR3 is built from 15 residues. CDR3 loop: CATQPAGRGTDTQYF. CDR3 DNA: TGTGCCACACAGCCAGCGGGGCGAGGGACAGATACGCAGTATTTT.

This clonotype was detected ten times or more. V gene TRBV29-1 combines with J gene TRBJ2-5; no firm D call. The germline V and J ends were trimmed by 5 bases and 4 bases, with 17 bases remaining between them. Germline V gene data show CDR1 as SQVTM and CDR2 as ANQGSEA. This CDR3 is 14 amino acids long. The CDR3 sequence: CSVSTPMSRETQYF. In nucleotides, the CDR3 is TGCAGCGTTTCAACACCTATGTCAAGAGAGACCCAGTACTTC.

V usage is TRBV7-9 and J usage is TRBJ1-3; TRBD1 is a possible D gene (5 bases). The CDR3 has 15 residues. V was cut by 7 bases and J by 0 bases, with 13 bases left in between. The germline V gene encodes CDR1 SEHNR and CDR2 FQNEAQ (reference sequence). The DNA of the CDR3 is TGTGCCAGCACTCGGGACTTAAACTCTGGAAACACCATATATTTT. Translation gives CASTRDLNSGNTIYF.

V and J are TRBV27 and TRBJ2-1; a weak D match, TRBD1 (5 bases). The tail of the sequence fits TRBJ2-7 better, so the J call may be wrong. The CDR3 has 13 residues. CDR1 and CDR2 from the germline V gene are MNHEY and SMNVEV (reference sequence). The CDR3 sequence is CASSLQGTHEQYF. DNA of the CDR3: TGTGCCAGCAGTTTACAGGGAACGCACGAGCAGTACTTC.

The genes are TRBV4-2 and TRBJ1-5; D might be TRBD1 (6 bases). Germline-derived CDR1 and CDR2 are LGHNA and YNFKEQ. The CDR3 sequence is 15 residues long. V shed 1 base and J shed 6 bases, with 13 bases lying between them. CDR3 DNA sequence: TGTGCCAGCAGCCAAGGGGGAACAGGGCGTCAGCCCCAGCATTTT. Translating gives CASSQGGTGRQPQHF.

This chain uses TRBV25-1 with TRBJ2-5; 9 bases are shared with TRBD1. After removal of 6 bases from V and 2 bases from J, the junction contained 7 bases not matched to a gene. Germline V gene data show CDR1 as MGHDK and CDR2 as SYGVNS. This CDR3 has 15 residues. The CDR3 nucleotides are TGTGCCAGCAGGCCAATGGGACAGGGACAAGAGACCCAGTACTTC. Its translation is CASRPMGQGQETQYF. Using reference TRBV25-1 and TRBJ2-5 for the parts outside the CDR3, the full variable domain is EADIYQTPRYLVIGTGKKITLECSQTMGHDKMYWYQQDPGMELHLIHYSYGVNSTEKGDLSSESTVSRIRTEHFPLTLESARPSHTSQYLCASRPMGQGQETQYFGPGTRLLVL.

The rearrangement joins TRBV20-1 to TRBJ1-2; D is ambiguous. Germline V gene lookup returns CDR1 DFQATT and CDR2 SNEGSKA (reference sequence). CDR3 length: 14 amino acids. Between the trimmed V and J ends, which lost 5 bases and 4 bases, there was a span of 17 bases. CDR3 sequence: CSALFPSGSYGYTF. The CDR3 bases are TGCAGTGCTCTCTTCCCCTCCGGGAGCTATGGCTACACCTTC.

This clonotype came up a few times. The chain combines TRBV20-1 with TRBJ2-1, with TRBD2 matching 8 bases. With 1 base clipped from V and 0 bases from J, the junction kept 8 bases outside the gene matches. The CDR3 contains 17 residues. CDR1 is DFQATT, CDR2 SNEGSKA, per germline (reference sequence). The CDR3 protein is CSARVGGGMSSYNEQFF. The CDR3 DNA sequence: TGCAGTGCTAGAGTCGGGGGGGGAATGAGCTCCTACAATGAGCAGTTCTTC.

V and J are TRBV25-1 and TRBJ2-1, with 9 bases fitting TRBD1. The CDR3 sequence is 17 residues long. The J segment lost 3 bases and the V segment lost 8 bases, leaving 14 bases of the junction unmatched. Germline assignment: CDR1 MGHDK and CDR2 SYGVNS. CDR3: CASQETTGTGYYNEQFF. The CDR3 bases are TGTGCCAGCCAAGAGACTACCGGGACAGGGTACTACAATGAGCAGTTCTTC. Drawing the rest from reference TRBV25-1 and TRBJ2-1, the complete variable domain is EADIYQTPRYLVIGTGKKITLECSQTMGHDKMYWYQQDPGMELHLIHYSYGVNSTEKGDLSSESTVSRIRTEHFPLTLESARPSHTSQYLCASQETTGTGYYNEQFFGPGTRLTVL.

This clonotype was seen only a few times. This rearrangement joins TRBV25-1 to TRBJ2-2; D gene uncertain. Germline V gene data show CDR1 as MGHDK and CDR2 as SYGVNS. CDR3 length equals 16 residues. Trimming stripped 7 bases from V and 3 bases from J, with 18 bases between. The CDR3 nucleotides read TGTGCCAGCACAGACCCACGCCTTGGGGACACCGGGGAGCTGTTTTTT. Amino acid sequence: CASTDPRLGDTGELFF.

The chain recombines TRBV12-3 or TRBV12-4 with TRBJ1-5, with unresolved D. The CDR3 contains 16 residues. V was trimmed by 5 bases and J by 5 bases, leaving 19 bases between them. CDR3 residues: CASSPSQKSRDQPQHF. CDR3 DNA: TGTGCCAGCAGTCCGTCCCAGAAATCAAGGGATCAGCCCCAGCATTTT.

The V gene is TRBV5-1, the J gene TRBJ2-5; a weak D match, TRBD2 (6 bases). The CDR3 is 13 residues long. Per the germline V gene, CDR1 is SGHRS and CDR2 is YFSETQ. The V end lost 2 bases, the J end lost 4 bases, and 9 bases lay between the germline ends. Written as DNA, the CDR3 is TGCGCCAGCAGCTTCGGGAGTCCAGAGACCCAGTACTTC. Amino acid sequence: CASSFGSPETQYF.